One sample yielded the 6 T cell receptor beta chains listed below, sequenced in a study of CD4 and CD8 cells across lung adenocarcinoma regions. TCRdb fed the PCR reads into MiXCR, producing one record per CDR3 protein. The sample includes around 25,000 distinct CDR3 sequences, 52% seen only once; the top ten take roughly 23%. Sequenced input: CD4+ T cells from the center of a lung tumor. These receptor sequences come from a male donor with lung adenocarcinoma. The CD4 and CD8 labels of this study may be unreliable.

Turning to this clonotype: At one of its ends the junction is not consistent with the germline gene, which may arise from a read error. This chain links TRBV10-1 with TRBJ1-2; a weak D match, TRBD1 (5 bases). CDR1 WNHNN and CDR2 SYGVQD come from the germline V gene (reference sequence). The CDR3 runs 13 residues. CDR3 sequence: CASSTAGGNRSFF. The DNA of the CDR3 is TGCGCCAGCAGCACTGCGGGGGGGAATAGATCCTTCTTC.

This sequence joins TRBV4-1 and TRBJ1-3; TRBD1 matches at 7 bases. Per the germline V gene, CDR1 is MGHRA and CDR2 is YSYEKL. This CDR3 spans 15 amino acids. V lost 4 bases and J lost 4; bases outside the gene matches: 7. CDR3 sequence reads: CASSPSATGGNTIYF. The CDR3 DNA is TGCGCCAGCAGCCCGAGCGCGACAGGGGGAAACACCATATATTTT.

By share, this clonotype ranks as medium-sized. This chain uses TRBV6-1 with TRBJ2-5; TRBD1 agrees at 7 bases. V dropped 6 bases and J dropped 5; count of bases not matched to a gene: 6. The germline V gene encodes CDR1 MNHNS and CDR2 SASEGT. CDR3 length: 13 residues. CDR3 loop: CASRQGSAETQYF. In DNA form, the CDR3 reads TGTGCCAGCAGACAGGGGAGCGCGGAGACCCAGTACTTC.

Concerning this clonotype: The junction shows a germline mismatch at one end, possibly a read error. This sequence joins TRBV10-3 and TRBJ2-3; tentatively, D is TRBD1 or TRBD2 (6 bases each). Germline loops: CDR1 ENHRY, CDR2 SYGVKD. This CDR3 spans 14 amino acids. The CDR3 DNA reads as TGTGCGGGCCTCGGGGGCATATCCCAAGAGACGCAGTATTTC. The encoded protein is CAGLGGISQETQYF.

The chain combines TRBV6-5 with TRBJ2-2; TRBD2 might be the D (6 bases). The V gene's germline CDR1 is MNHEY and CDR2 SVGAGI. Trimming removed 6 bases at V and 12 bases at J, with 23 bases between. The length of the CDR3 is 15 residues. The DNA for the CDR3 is TGTGCCAGCAGACTCCAGTCCGGGAGCACAGATAAGCTGTTTTTT. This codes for CASRLQSGSTDKLFF.

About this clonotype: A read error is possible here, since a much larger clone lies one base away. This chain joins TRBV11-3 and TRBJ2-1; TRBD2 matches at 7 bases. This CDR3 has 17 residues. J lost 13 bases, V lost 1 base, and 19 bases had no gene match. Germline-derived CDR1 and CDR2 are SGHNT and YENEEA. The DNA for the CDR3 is TGTGCCAGCAGCTTAGGCCCCCAGCGGGGATTAAAAGAGACCCAGTTCTTC. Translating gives CASSLGPQRGLKETQFF.